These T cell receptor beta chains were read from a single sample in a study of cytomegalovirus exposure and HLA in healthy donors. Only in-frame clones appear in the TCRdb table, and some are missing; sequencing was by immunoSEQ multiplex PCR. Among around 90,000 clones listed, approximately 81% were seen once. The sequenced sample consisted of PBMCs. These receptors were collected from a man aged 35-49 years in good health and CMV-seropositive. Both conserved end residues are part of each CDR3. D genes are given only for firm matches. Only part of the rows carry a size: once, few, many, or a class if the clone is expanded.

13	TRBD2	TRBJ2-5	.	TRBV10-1	TGCGCCAGCAGTGATAGTATAGCGGGAACCCAGTACTTC	CASSDSIAGTQYF
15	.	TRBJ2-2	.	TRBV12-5	TGTGCTAGTGGGCCGGGACACTCGAACACCGGGGAGCTGTTTTTT	CASGPGHSNTGELFF
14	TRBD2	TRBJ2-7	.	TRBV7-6	TGTGCCAGCAGCCGAGCGGGACCTTCCTACGAGCAGTACTTC	CASSRAGPSYEQYF
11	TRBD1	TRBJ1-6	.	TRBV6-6	TGTGCCAGCAGTTACACGGGACAGCTCCACTTT	CASSYTGQLHF
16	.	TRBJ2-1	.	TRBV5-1	TGCGCCAGCAGCTTCGGATACGGGGGGCAGGACAATGAGCAGTTCTTC	CASSFGYGGQDNEQFF
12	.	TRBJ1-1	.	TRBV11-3	TGTGCCAGCAGCACGCAGGGAGGTGAAGCTTTCTTT	CASSTQGGEAFF
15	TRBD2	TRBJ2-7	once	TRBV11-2	TGTGCCAGCAGCTCCGGGACTAGCGGGTCCTACGAGCAGTACTTC	CASSSGTSGSYEQYF
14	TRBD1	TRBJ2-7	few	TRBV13	TGTGCCAGCAGCCTCCGGGACAGAGACTACGAGCAGTACTTC	CASSLRDRDYEQYF
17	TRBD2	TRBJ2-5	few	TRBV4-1	TGCGCCAGCAGCCGGACTAGCGGGAATTCAGGGAGAGAGACCCAGTACTTC	CASSRTSGNSGRETQYF
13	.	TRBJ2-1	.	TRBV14	TGTGCCAGCTCCGAAGGGGGGGACAATGAGCAGTTCTTC	CASSEGGDNEQFF
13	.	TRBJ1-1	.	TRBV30	TGTGCCTGGAGTGTAGGGGACTTCACTGAAGCTTTCTTT	CAWSVGDFTEAFF
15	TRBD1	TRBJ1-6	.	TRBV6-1	TGTGCCAGCAGTGAAGTGGGACAGAAGAATTCACCCCTCCACTTT	CASSEVGQKNSPLHF
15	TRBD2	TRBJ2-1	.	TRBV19	TGTGCCAGTAGTGGTAGCGGGAGACTTTTCCATGAGCAGTTCTTC	CASSGSGRLFHEQFF
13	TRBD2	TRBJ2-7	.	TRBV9	TGTGCCAGCAGACAGGGACTAGCTGGCGAGCAGTACTTC	CASRQGLAGEQYF
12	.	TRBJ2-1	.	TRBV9	TGTGCCAGCAGCCCTAGCAATAATGAGCAGTTCTTC	CASSPSNNEQFF
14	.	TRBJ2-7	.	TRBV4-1	TGCGCCAGCAGCCATCCCACGCGGGAAATGAGGCAGTACTTC	CASSHPTREMRQYF
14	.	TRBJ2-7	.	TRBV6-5	TGTGCCAGCAGGGGGGGGACAGGCTCGGGGGAGCAGTACTTC	CASRGGTGSGEQYF
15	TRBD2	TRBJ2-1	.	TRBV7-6	TGTGCCAGCAGTCCTAGCCGAGGACTAGCGGTGGAACGGTTCTTC	CASSPSRGLAVERFF
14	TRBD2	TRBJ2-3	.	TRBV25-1	TGTGCCAGCAGTTCAGCGGGAGGGACAGATACGCAGTATTTT	CASSSAGGTDTQYF
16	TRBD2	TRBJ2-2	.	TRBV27	TGTGCCAGCAGTTTATTTACTAGCGGGGGGCCTGGGGAGCTGTTTTTT	CASSLFTSGGPGELFF
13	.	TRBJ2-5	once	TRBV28	TGTGCCAGCAGTTTAGAGGTGTTTGCGACCCAGTACTTC	CASSLEVFATQYF
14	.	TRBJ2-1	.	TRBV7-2	TGTGCCAGCAGCTCGATATCGGGGAATGGGGAGCAGTTCTTC	CASSSISGNGEQFF
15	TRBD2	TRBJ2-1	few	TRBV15	TGTGCCACCAGCAGACGGGGCGGGAGGGTCAATGAGCAGTTCTTC	CATSRRGGRVNEQFF
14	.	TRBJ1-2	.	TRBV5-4	TGTGCCAGCAGCTCCCGGGGGGACCTCTATGGCTACACCTTC	CASSSRGDLYGYTF
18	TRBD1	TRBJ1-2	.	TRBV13	TGTGCCAGCAGCTTAGGACCGGGACAGGGGGTCTCGGGCTATGGCTACACCTTC	CASSLGPGQGVSGYGYTF
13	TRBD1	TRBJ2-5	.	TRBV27	TGTGCCAGCAGCCCGACAGGGATGGAGACCCAGTACTTC	CASSPTGMETQYF
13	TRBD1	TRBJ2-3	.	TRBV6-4	TGTGCCAGCAGTGACTCCCTTGGACAGGGGGTGTATTTT	CASSDSLGQGVYF
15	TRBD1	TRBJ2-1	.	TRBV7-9	TGTGCCAGCAGCCGAGCCGGACAGGGATTCAATGAGCAGTTCTTC	CASSRAGQGFNEQFF
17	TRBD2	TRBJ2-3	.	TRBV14	TGTGCCAGCAGCCAAGGACTGACTAGCGGGAGTGCAGATACGCAGTATTTT	CASSQGLTSGSADTQYF
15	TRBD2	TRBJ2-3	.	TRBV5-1	TGCGCCAGCAGCCCCCAGGCGGGGGGCACAGATACGCAGTATTTT	CASSPQAGGTDTQYF
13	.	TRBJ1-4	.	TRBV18	TGTGCCAGCTCATTACAAACTAATGAAAAACTGTTTTTT	CASSLQTNEKLFF
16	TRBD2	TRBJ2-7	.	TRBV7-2	TGTGCCAGCAGCTTCCTGGGCGGGAGCCAGCTCGACGAGCAGTACTTC	CASSFLGGSQLDEQYF
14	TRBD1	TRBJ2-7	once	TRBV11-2	TGTGCCAGCAGCCGAGGGGACAGGGCGGGCGAGCAGTACTTC	CASSRGDRAGEQYF
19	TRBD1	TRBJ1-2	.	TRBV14	TGTGCCAGCAGCCAGAGGAGGCTATGGGACAGTTTCCTTATTAACGGCTACACCTTC	CASSQRRLWDSFLINGYTF
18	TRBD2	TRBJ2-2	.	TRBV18	TGTGCCAGCTCACTAACAACCGGGACTAGCGGGTACACCGGGGAGCTGTTTTTT	CASSLTTGTSGYTGELFF
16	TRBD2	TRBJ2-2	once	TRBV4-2	TGTGCCAGCAGCCAAGTGCCAGCGGGGGGGCCCGGGGAGCTGTTTTTT	CASSQVPAGGPGELFF
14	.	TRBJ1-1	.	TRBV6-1	TGTGCCAGCAGTGCGACAGACATGAACACTGAAGCTTTCTTT	CASSATDMNTEAFF
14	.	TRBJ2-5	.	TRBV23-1	TGCGCCAGCAGCGGACATGCGGGGGCAGAGACCCAGTACTTC	CASSGHAGAETQYF
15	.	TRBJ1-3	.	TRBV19	TGTGCCAGTAGTATTAGTCGAGCCTCTGGAAACACCATATATTTT	CASSISRASGNTIYF
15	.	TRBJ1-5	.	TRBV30	TGTGCCTGGAGTGGTATGGGAGGGGAGGATCAGCCCCAGCATTTT	CAWSGMGGEDQPQHF
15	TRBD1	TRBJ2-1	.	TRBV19	TGTGCCAGTAGTAGAGGAGAGGGACAGGTCGTCGAGCAGTTCTTC	CASSRGEGQVVEQFF
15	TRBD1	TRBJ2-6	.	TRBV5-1	TGCGCCAGCAGCACGACAGGGAATGGGGCCAACGTCCTGACTTTC	CASSTTGNGANVLTF
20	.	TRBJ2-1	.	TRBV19	TGTGCCAGTAGTATCGGCGCCAGGGGAGTCAGTGGGACAACTTACAATGAGCAGTTCTTC	CASSIGARGVSGTTYNEQFF
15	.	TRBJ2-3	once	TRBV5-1	TGCGCCAGCGCGTCCGGCGGGGTGAACACAGATACGCAGTATTTT	CASASGGVNTDTQYF
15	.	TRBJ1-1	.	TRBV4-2	TGTGCCAGCAGCCAACACAGGGTCACGAACACTGAAGCTTTCTTT	CASSQHRVTNTEAFF
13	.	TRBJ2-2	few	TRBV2	TGTGCCAGCAGTAACACTAGGGTCGGGGAGCTGTTTTTT	CASSNTRVGELFF
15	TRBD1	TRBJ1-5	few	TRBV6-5	TGTGCCAGCAGTTACTCGAACAGGGGAGAACAGCCCCAGCATTTT	CASSYSNRGEQPQHF
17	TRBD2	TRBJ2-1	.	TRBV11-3	TGTGCCAGTCACCGCACGGCTAGCGGAAAGGTCTTCAATGAGCAGTTCTTC	CASHRTASGKVFNEQFF
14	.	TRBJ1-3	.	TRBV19	TGTGCCAGTAGTATAAGGAGCTCTGGAAACACCATATATTTT	CASSIRSSGNTIYF
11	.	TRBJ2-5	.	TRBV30	TGTGCCTGGAGCAGCCAAGAGACCCAGTACTTC	CAWSSQETQYF
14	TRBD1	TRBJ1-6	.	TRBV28	TGTGCCAGCATGGCGGGACAGGGTAATTCACCCCTCCACTTT	CASMAGQGNSPLHF
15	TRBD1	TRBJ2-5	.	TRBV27	TGTGCCAGCAGCTCTCAGGGGGCGCGGCAAGAGACCCAGTACTTC	CASSSQGARQETQYF
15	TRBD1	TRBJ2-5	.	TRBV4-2	TGTGCCAGCAGCACGGCCGGGACAGAGAAAGAGACCCAGTACTTC	CASSTAGTEKETQYF
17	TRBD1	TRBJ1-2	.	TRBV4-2	TGTGCCAGCAGCCAAGATTGGGGACAGGGGCCCTCCAAGGGCTACACCTTC	CASSQDWGQGPSKGYTF
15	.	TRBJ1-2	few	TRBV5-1	TGCGCCAGCAGCTTGGCTGACAATTCTAACTATGGCTACACCTTC	CASSLADNSNYGYTF
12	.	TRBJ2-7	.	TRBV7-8	TGTGCCAGCAGCTTACTCCCCTACGAGCAGTACTTC	CASSLLPYEQYF
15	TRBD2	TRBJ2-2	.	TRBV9	TGTGCCAGCAGCGTAGGACTAGCCGGTACCGGGGAGCTGTTTTTT	CASSVGLAGTGELFF